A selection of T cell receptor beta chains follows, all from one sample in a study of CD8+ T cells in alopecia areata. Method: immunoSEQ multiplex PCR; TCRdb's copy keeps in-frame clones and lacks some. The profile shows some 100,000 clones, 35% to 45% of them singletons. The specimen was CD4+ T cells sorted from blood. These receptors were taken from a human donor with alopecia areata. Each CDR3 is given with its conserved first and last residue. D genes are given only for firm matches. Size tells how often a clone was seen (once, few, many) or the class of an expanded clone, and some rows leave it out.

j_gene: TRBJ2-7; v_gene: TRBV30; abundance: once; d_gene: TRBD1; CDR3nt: TGTGCCTGGAGTTGGACAGGGGTCTACGAGCAGTACTTC; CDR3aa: CAWSWTGVYEQYF
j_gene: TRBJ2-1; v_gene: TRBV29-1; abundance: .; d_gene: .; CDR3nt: TGCAGCTACGGACAAGCCAATGAGCAGTTCTTC; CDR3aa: CSYGQANEQFF
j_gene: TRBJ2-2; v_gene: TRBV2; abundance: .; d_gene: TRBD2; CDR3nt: TGTGCCCGAAGACTAGCCCGGGGTGGTTCCGGGGAGCTGTTTTTT; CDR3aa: CARRLARGGSGELFF
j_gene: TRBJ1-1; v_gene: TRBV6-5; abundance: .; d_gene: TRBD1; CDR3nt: TGTGCCAGCAGTTTCCAGGGGGGCGACACTGAAGCTTTCTTT; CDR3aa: CASSFQGGDTEAFF
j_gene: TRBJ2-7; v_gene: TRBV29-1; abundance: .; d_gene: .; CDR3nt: TGCAGCGCCCAGACAGACTCGCCCTACGAGCAGTACTTC; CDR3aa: CSAQTDSPYEQYF
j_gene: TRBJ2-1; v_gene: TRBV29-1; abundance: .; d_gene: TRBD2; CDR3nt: TGCAGCGTTGTGGTAGGACTAGCGCAGGGGCAGTTCTTC; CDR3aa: CSVVVGLAQGQFF
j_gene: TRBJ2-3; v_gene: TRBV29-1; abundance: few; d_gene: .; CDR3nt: TGCAGCGTTTTATTCGGGTTTGAAGATACGCAGTATTTT; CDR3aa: CSVLFGFEDTQYF
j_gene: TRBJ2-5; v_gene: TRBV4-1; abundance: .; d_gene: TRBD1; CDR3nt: TGCGCCAGCAGCCGGCTCGGGGACAGGGAAGAGACCCAGTACTTC; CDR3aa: CASSRLGDREETQYF
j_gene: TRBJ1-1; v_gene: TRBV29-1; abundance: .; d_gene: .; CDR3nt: TGCAGCGTCGCGACCGTGAACACTGAAGCTTTCTTT; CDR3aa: CSVATVNTEAFF
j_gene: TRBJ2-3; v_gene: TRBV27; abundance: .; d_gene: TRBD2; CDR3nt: TGTGCCAGCAGTACGACTAGCGGGAGGGATGATACGCAGTATTTT; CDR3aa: CASSTTSGRDDTQYF
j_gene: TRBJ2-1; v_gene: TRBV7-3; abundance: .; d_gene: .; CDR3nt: TGTGCCAGCAGCTTAGGTTGGGGAGGCAATGAGCAGTTCTTC; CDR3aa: CASSLGWGGNEQFF
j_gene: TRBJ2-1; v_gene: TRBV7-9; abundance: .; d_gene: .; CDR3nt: TGTGCCAGCAGCCCCGGGACCCTCCTGGGCAATGAGCAGTTCTTC; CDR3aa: CASSPGTLLGNEQFF
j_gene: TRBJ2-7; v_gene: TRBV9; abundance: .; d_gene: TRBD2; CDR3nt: TGTGCCAGCAGCGTCACAGCGGGGGTCTCCTACGAGCAGTACTTC; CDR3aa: CASSVTAGVSYEQYF
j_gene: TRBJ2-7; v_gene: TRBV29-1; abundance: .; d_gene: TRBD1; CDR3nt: TGCAGCGTACGGGACAGGGGAGACGAGCAGTACTTC; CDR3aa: CSVRDRGDEQYF
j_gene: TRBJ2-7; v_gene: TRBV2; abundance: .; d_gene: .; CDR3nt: TGTGCCAGCAGTGAAGGGCCTAGTCAGTACTTC; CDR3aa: CASSEGPSQYF
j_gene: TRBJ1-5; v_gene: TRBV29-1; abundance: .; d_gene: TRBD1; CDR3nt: TGCAGCGTCGGGGACAGAGATCAGCCCCAGCATTTT; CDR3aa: CSVGDRDQPQHF
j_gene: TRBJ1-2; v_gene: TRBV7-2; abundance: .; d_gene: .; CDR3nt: TGTGCCAGCGGTGGTCTGGGCGCGGGCTACACCTTC; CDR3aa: CASGGLGAGYTF
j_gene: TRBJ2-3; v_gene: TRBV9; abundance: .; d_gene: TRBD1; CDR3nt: TGTGCCAGCACCCCGACAGGGGTGGTAGTCACAGATACGCAGTATTTT; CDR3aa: CASTPTGVVVTDTQYF
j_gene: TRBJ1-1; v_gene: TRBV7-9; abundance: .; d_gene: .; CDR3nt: TGTGCCAGCAGCGATCTACTAGGGAACACTGAAGCTTTCTTT; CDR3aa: CASSDLLGNTEAFF
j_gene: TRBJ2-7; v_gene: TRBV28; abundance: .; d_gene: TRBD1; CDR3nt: TGTGCCAGCAGTCCACAGGACAGGGAAGCGCAGTACTTC; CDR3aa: CASSPQDREAQYF
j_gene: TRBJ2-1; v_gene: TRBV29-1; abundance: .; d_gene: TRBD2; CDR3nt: TGCAGCGTTGCCAGCGGGAGTTCTTACAATGAGCAGTTCTTC; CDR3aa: CSVASGSSYNEQFF
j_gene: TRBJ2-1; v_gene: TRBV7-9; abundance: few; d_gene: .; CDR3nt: TGTGCCAGCACCCAATCACGGGCAAGGGGTTACCACAATGAGCAGTTCTTC; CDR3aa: CASTQSRARGYHNEQFF
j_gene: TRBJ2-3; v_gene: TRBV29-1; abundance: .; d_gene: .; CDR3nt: TGCAGCGTTGAGAGGGGGTACACAGATACGCAGTATTTT; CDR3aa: CSVERGYTDTQYF
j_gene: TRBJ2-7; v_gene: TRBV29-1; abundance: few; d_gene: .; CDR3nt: TGCAGCGTGGCAGCGGGCCTCTCCTACGAGCAGTACTTC; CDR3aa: CSVAAGLSYEQYF
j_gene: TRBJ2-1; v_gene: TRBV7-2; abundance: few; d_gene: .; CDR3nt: TGTGCCAGCCGGAGGGGGGTCAATGAGCAGTTCTTC; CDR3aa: CASRRGVNEQFF
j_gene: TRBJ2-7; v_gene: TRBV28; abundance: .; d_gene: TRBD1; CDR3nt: TGTGCCAGCAGTTTGGCCGGGACAGGGCAGTACTTC; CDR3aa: CASSLAGTGQYF
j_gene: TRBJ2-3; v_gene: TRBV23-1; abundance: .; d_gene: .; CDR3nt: TGCGCCAGCAGTCAACATGGGGCAGGGGAGGCACCAAATACTAGCACAGATACGCAGTATTTT; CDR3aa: CASSQHGAGEAPNTSTDTQYF
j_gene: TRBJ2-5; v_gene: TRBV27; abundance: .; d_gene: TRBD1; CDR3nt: TGTGCCAGCAGTTTGGGACAGGGGGGGGAGACCCAGTACTTC; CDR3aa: CASSLGQGGETQYF
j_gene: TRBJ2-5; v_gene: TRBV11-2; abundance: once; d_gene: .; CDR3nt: TGTGCCAGCAGCTTAAGTCCAGGGGTCCGCCAAGAGACCCAGTACTTC; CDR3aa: CASSLSPGVRQETQYF
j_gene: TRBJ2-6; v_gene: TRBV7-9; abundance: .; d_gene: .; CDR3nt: TGTGCCAGCAGCTCACAGGATTCTGGGGCCAACGTCCTGACTTTC; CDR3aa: CASSSQDSGANVLTF
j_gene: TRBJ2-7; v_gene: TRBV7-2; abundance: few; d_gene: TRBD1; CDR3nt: TGTGCCAGCAGCTCAGGGGGCGGGTACGAGCAGTACTTC; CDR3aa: CASSSGGGYEQYF
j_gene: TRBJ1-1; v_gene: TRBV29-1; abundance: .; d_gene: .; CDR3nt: TGCAGCGTTTCTCGGAACATGAACACTGAAGCTTTCTTT; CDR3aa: CSVSRNMNTEAFF
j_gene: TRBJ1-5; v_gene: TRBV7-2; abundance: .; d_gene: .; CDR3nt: TGTGCCAGCAGCTTTTTGTACAGCAATCAGCCCCAGCATTTT; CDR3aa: CASSFLYSNQPQHF
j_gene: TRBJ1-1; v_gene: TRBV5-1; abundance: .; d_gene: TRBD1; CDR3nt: TGCGCCAGCAGCTGGGGACCGGGACAGGGGACCACTGAAGCTTTCTTT; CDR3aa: CASSWGPGQGTTEAFF
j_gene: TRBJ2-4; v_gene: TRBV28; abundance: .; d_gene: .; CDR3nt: TGTGCCAGCAGTTTATCCCCTAGACAGGAATTAGCCAAAAACATTCAGTACTTC; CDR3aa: CASSLSPRQELAKNIQYF
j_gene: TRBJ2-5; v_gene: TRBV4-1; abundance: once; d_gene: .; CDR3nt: TGCGCCAGCAGCCAAGATTCCGCAGTCCTTGGAAAAGAGACCCAGTACTTC; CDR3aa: CASSQDSAVLGKETQYF
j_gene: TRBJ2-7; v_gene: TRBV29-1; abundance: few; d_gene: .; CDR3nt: TGCAGCGTTCGGGGAACCTACGAGCAGTACTTC; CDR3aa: CSVRGTYEQYF
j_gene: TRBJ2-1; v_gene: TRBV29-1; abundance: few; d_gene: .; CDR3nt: TGCAGCGTTGAAGGGCAGATAGCTCAGAATGAGCAGTTCTTC; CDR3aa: CSVEGQIAQNEQFF
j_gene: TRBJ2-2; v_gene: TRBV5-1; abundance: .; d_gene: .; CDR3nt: TGCGCCAGCAGCTTACCGGGACAGAACACCGGGGAGCTGTTTTTT; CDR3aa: CASSLPGQNTGELFF
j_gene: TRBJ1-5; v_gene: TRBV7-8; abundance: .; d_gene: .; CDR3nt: TGTGCCAGCAGCTTAAGCGACAACGAGGCTCAGCCCCAGCATTTT; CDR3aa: CASSLSDNEAQPQHF
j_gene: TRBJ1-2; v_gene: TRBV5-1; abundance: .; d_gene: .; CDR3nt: TGCGCCAGCAGCCTGACCAACGGCTATGGCTACACCTTC; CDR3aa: CASSLTNGYGYTF
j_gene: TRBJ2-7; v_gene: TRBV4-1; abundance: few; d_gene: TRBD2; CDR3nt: TGCGCCAGCAGCGCATTGGTACTAGCGGCGAATGAGCAGTACTTC; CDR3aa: CASSALVLAANEQYF
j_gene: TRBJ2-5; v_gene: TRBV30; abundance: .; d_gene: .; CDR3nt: TGTGCCTGGATGGTTTTACGGGGAGAGACCCAGTACTTC; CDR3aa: CAWMVLRGETQYF
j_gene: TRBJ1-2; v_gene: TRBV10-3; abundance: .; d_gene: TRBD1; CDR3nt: TGTGCCATCAGTAACTCAGTCGCAGGGGGCAGCGATGGCTACACCTTC; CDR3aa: CAISNSVAGGSDGYTF
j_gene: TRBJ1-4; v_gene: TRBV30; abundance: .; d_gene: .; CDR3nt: TGTGCCTCCCAGGGACTTAACGAAAAACTGTTTTTT; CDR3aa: CASQGLNEKLFF
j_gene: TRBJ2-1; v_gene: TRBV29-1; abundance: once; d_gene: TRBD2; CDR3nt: TGCAGCGTTTTGAGCGGGGGGTACAATGAGCAGTTCTTC; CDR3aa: CSVLSGGYNEQFF
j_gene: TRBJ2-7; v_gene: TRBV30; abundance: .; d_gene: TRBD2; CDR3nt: TGTGCCTGGAGTTTAGCGGGAGGGAACTACGAGCAGTACTTC; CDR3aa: CAWSLAGGNYEQYF
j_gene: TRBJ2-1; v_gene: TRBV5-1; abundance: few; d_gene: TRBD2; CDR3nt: TGCGCCAGCAGCCGCGGGACTAGCGGGGGAAATGAGCAGTTCTTC; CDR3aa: CASSRGTSGGNEQFF
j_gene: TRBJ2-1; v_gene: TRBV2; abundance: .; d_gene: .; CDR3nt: TGTGCCAGCAGTTTAGGGGGGGTCAATGAGCAGTTCTTC; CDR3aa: CASSLGGVNEQFF
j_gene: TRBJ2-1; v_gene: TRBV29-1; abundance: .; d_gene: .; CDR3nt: TGCAGCGGCCAATTTCGATCTTTAGTAAATGAGCAGTTCTTC; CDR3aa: CSGQFRSLVNEQFF
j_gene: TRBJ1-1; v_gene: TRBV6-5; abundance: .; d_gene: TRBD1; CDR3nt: TGTGCCAGCAGCAAGGGGACAGGCTATGAAGCTTTCTTT; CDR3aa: CASSKGTGYEAFF
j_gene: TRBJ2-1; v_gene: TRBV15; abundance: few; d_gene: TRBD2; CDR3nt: TGTGCCACCAGCAGAGTTCCCAGCGGGGGGGCACTCTTC; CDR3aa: CATSRVPSGGALF
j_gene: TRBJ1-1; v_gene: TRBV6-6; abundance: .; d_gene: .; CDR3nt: TGTGCCAGCACCGACCGGAAGAGGGGGGCGCGAACTGAAGCTTTCTTT; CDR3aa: CASTDRKRGARTEAFF
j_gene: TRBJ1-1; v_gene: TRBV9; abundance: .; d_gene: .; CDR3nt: TGTGCCAGCAGCGGAGGTACGGACGGACTTGAAGCTTTCTTT; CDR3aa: CASSGGTDGLEAFF
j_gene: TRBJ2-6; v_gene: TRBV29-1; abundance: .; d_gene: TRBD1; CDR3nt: TGCAGCCCCCAGGGGGCTACCTCTGGGGCCAACGTCCTGACTTTC; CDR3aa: CSPQGATSGANVLTF